This TCR beta chain was profiled in a study of T cell changes during pregnancy in multiple sclerosis. The protocol was immunoSEQ multiplex PCR, while the TCRdb copy is restricted to in-frame clones and leaves out a portion. The data hold fewer than 150,000 clones, with 90% to 98% observed a single time. J was trimmed by 5 bases and V by 4 bases; bases with no gene match: 8. The germline gives CDR1 SGHAT, CDR2 FQNNGV. The CDR3 consists of 16 residues. This receptor was identified in a female donor with multiple sclerosis, enrolled in a pregnancy study. Specimen: peripheral blood, collected after pregnancy. The chain uses TRBV11-2 and TRBJ1-4; 9 bases align to TRBD1. The chain's CDR3 is CASSSRRTGENEKLFF. CDR3 nucleotide sequence: TGTGCCAGCAGCTCCAGACGGACAGGGGAGAATGAAAAACTGTTTTTT.